This TCR beta chain was documented in a study of T cell repertoires in cytomegalovirus infection. MiXCR was run by TCRdb on the reads, yielding one entry per CDR3 protein. The sample carries more than 400,000 distinct CDR3 sequences, 26% recorded once. Per germline, CDR1 SGHVS and CDR2 FNYEAQ. Trimming took off 6 bases at V and 4 bases at J, with 11 bases between the two ends. CDR3 size: 13 residues. This receptor was taken from a human donor in good health (CMV status not recorded). Some clones in this sample may be carry-over from other donors' samples. The chain employs TRBV7-6 and TRBJ2-3; a possible D gene is TRBD1 (7 bases). Sequencing input: PBMCs. The CDR3 protein is CASSQGGPDTQYF. The CDR3 region has the DNA TGTGCCAGCAGTCAGGGGGGCCCAGATACGCAGTATTTT.